A selection of T cell receptor beta chains follows, all from one sample in a study of OX40 agonist ivuxolimab in advanced cancers. Only in-frame clones appear in the TCRdb table, and some are missing; sequencing was by immunoSEQ multiplex PCR. The sample contains some 31,000 clones, more than 70% of which appear only once. The input for sequencing was CD4+ or CD8+ T cells sorted from blood, taken in a trial of the OX40 agonist ivuxolimab. Receptor source: an adult with an advanced solid tumor such as melanoma, head and neck, liver or kidney cancer. Both conserved end residues are part of each CDR3. Each record gives: V gene, D gene, J gene, clone size, CDR3 protein, CDR3 DNA. A D gene is named only where the DNA matches it firmly. Clone sizes are given selectively: once, few, many, or a class where the clone is expanded.

V gene: TRBV7-2
D gene: TRBD1
J gene: TRBJ1-1
clone size: once
CDR3 protein: CASSFLGQGNTEAFF
CDR3 DNA: TGTGCCAGCAGCTTTCTTGGACAGGGCAACACTGAAGCTTTCTTT

V gene: TRBV29-1
D gene: TRBD1
J gene: TRBJ2-7
clone size: .
CDR3 protein: CSAVTDRGLEQYF
CDR3 DNA: TGCAGCGCTGTAACCGACAGGGGGCTCGAGCAGTACTTC

V gene: TRBV6-6
D gene: .
J gene: TRBJ2-7
clone size: .
CDR3 protein: CASSSTGPPWEQYF
CDR3 DNA: TGTGCCAGCAGTTCGACAGGTCCCCCTTGGGAGCAGTACTTC

V gene: TRBV11-2
D gene: .
J gene: TRBJ1-1
clone size: .
CDR3 protein: CASSFNRDGEAFF
CDR3 DNA: TGTGCCAGCAGCTTCAACCGGGACGGTGAAGCTTTCTTT

V gene: TRBV19
D gene: .
J gene: TRBJ1-5
clone size: .
CDR3 protein: CASRKIRTASNQPQHF
CDR3 DNA: TGTGCCAGTAGGAAGATAAGGACAGCGAGCAATCAGCCCCAGCATTTT

V gene: TRBV28
D gene: .
J gene: TRBJ1-1
clone size: .
CDR3 protein: CASSLLREDGTEAFF
CDR3 DNA: TGTGCCAGCAGTTTACTCCGGGAAGATGGCACTGAAGCTTTCTTT

V gene: TRBV15
D gene: TRBD2
J gene: TRBJ2-4
clone size: .
CDR3 protein: CATSRGKLAGLKNIQYF
CDR3 DNA: TGTGCCACCAGCAGAGGAAAACTAGCGGGGCTTAAAAACATTCAGTACTTC

V gene: TRBV7-2
D gene: .
J gene: TRBJ1-1
clone size: .
CDR3 protein: CASSLVGSGTEAFF
CDR3 DNA: TGTGCCAGCAGCTTAGTGGGGTCGGGCACTGAAGCTTTCTTT

V gene: TRBV28
D gene: .
J gene: TRBJ1-1
clone size: .
CDR3 protein: CASSFRGTEAFF
CDR3 DNA: TGTGCCAGCAGTTTTCGGGGGACTGAAGCTTTCTTT

V gene: TRBV27
D gene: .
J gene: TRBJ2-1
clone size: few
CDR3 protein: CASRSLGQNNEQFF
CDR3 DNA: TGTGCCAGCAGGTCCCTCGGTCAAAACAATGAGCAGTTCTTC

V gene: TRBV7-7
D gene: .
J gene: TRBJ2-7
clone size: once
CDR3 protein: CASSFEQGYEQYF
CDR3 DNA: TGTGCTAGCAGCTTTGAACAGGGATACGAGCAGTACTTC

V gene: TRBV10-3
D gene: .
J gene: TRBJ1-2
clone size: .
CDR3 protein: CAISESDRREDRGYTF
CDR3 DNA: TGTGCCATCAGTGAGTCGGATCGGAGGGAAGATAGGGGCTACACCTTC

V gene: TRBV11-1
D gene: .
J gene: TRBJ2-1
clone size: .
CDR3 protein: CASSLGTRTERQFF
CDR3 DNA: TGTGCCAGCAGCTTGGGGACCCGGACCGAAAGGCAGTTCTTC

V gene: TRBV10-1
D gene: .
J gene: TRBJ1-5
clone size: few
CDR3 protein: CASSETGSLQPQHF
CDR3 DNA: TGCGCCAGCAGTGAGACAGGGTCGTTACAGCCCCAGCATTTT

V gene: TRBV18
D gene: .
J gene: TRBJ2-3
clone size: .
CDR3 protein: CASSPPGLSRTADTQYF
CDR3 DNA: TGTGCCAGCTCACCACCGGGACTTTCCAGGACGGCAGATACGCAGTATTTT

V gene: TRBV7-2
D gene: .
J gene: TRBJ2-4
clone size: .
CDR3 protein: CASSLGRNIQYF
CDR3 DNA: TGTGCCAGCAGCTTAGGAAGGAACATTCAGTACTTC

V gene: TRBV6-1
D gene: TRBD2
J gene: TRBJ2-7
clone size: .
CDR3 protein: CASSESPVVAGASYEQYF
CDR3 DNA: TGTGCCAGCAGTGAATCCCCCGTGGTAGCGGGAGCCTCCTACGAGCAGTACTTC

V gene: TRBV18
D gene: .
J gene: TRBJ1-1
clone size: .
CDR3 protein: CASSSGAVEGTEAFF
CDR3 DNA: TGTGCCAGCTCATCCGGGGCGGTGGAGGGGACTGAAGCTTTCTTT

V gene: TRBV10-3
D gene: TRBD1
J gene: TRBJ1-4
clone size: .
CDR3 protein: CAISLTGDGEKLFF
CDR3 DNA: TGTGCCATCAGTCTGACAGGGGATGGGGAAAAACTGTTTTTT

V gene: TRBV5-6
D gene: .
J gene: TRBJ1-2
clone size: .
CDR3 protein: CASSPGRAYGYTF
CDR3 DNA: TGTGCCAGCAGCCCGGGACGGGCCTATGGCTACACCTTC

V gene: TRBV19
D gene: .
J gene: TRBJ1-1
clone size: once
CDR3 protein: CASGQGPMNTEAFF
CDR3 DNA: TGTGCCAGTGGGCAGGGACCAATGAACACTGAAGCTTTCTTT

V gene: TRBV2
D gene: .
J gene: TRBJ1-5
clone size: .
CDR3 protein: CASSEALRTANNQPQHF
CDR3 DNA: TGTGCCAGCAGTGAAGCGCTTCGGACAGCTAACAATCAGCCCCAGCATTTT

V gene: TRBV14
D gene: .
J gene: TRBJ2-3
clone size: .
CDR3 protein: CASSQVGVWSGPGDTQYF
CDR3 DNA: TGTGCCAGCAGCCAAGTAGGGGTTTGGAGCGGACCAGGAGATACGCAGTATTTT

V gene: TRBV6-5
D gene: .
J gene: TRBJ1-1
clone size: .
CDR3 protein: CASRRNTEAFF
CDR3 DNA: TGTGCCAGCAGGCGTAACACTGAAGCTTTCTTT